The 30 T cell receptor beta chains listed next were all sequenced from one sample in a study of cytomegalovirus exposure and HLA in healthy donors. The study ran its PCR with 60 Vbeta and 13 Jbeta primers. This table comes from immunoSEQ multiplex PCR, and its TCRdb copy is limited to in-frame clones, with some not included. Of about 54,000 clones in the sample, approximately 77% are singletons; the top ten hold just over 3%. Material: PBMCs. These receptors originate from a woman under 30 in good health and CMV-seronegative.

The V and J genes are TRBV5-1 and TRBJ1-2; D gene uncertain. V was trimmed by 0 bases and J by 0 bases, leaving 6 bases between them. Per germline, CDR1 SGHRS and CDR2 YFSETQ. The CDR3 totals 14 residues. CDR3 in DNA: TGCGCCAGCAGCTTGGCTCAGGCTAACTATGGCTACACCTTC. Its protein product is CASSLAQANYGYTF.

The V gene is TRBV29-1, the J gene TRBJ1-1, with D unclear. Germline V gene data show CDR1 as SQVTM and CDR2 as ANQGSEA. CDR3 size: 13 residues. V gave up 0 bases and J gave up 1 base, with 6 bases separating them. The CDR3 nucleotides read TGCAGCGTTGAAGAGCAGTCGAACACTGAAGCTTTCTTT. Protein sequence: CSVEEQSNTEAFF.

This chain joins TRBV28 and TRBJ1-5; D remains ambiguous. The germline V gene encodes CDR1 MDHEN and CDR2 SYDVKM. The CDR3 runs 16 residues. The germline V and J ends were trimmed by 5 bases and 3 bases, with 17 bases remaining between them. For the CDR3, the DNA is TGTGCCAGCAGTCCCTGGGCGAGGGAGTCCAATCAGCCCCAGCATTTT. Translation gives CASSPWARESNQPQHF.

V and J are TRBV5-5 and TRBJ2-3, with 10 bases aligning to TRBD2. Losses at the gene ends were 2 bases for V and 0 bases for J; bases not matched to a gene: 3. CDR1 SGHKS and CDR2 YYEKEE come from the germline V gene (reference sequence). There are 16 residues in the CDR3. CDR3 in DNA: TGTGCCAGCAGCTTTGCACTAGCGGGGAGCACAGATACGCAGTATTTT. Encoded protein: CASSFALAGSTDTQYF.

The chain is built from TRBV9 and TRBJ1-2, with 8 bases matching TRBD1. The CDR3 has 15 residues. V lost 4 bases to trimming and J lost 4 bases; unmatched junction nucleotides: 9. Per the germline V gene, CDR1 is SGDLS and CDR2 is YYNGEE. CDR3 sequence reads: CASSPRQGTAYGYTF. CDR3 sequence (DNA): TGTGCCAGCAGCCCTCGACAGGGGACTGCCTATGGCTACACCTTC.

This chain links TRBV4-2 with TRBJ1-5; no definite D call. The germline CDR1 and CDR2 sequences are LGHNA and YNFKEQ. The V gene lost 0 bases and the J gene lost 4 bases, with 25 bases spanning the gap. The CDR3 length is 20 residues. CDR3 region: CASSQDLVVGSTPSNQPQHF. In DNA form, the CDR3 reads TGTGCCAGCAGCCAAGATCTCGTGGTCGGGTCGACTCCGTCAAATCAGCCCCAGCATTTT.

The CDR3 coding sequence is TGTGCCAGCAGCCACACCCTCGGCGGGGGCGAGCAGTACTTC. Encoded protein: CASSHTLGGGEQYF. This sequence joins TRBV28 and TRBJ2-7, with 7 bases fitting TRBD2. The CDR3 is 14 amino acids. The V segment lost 6 bases and the J segment 6 bases; nucleotides outside the gene matches: 11. Germline lookup yields CDR1 MDHEN and CDR2 SYDVKM. Together with reference TRBV28 and TRBJ2-7, the CDR3 gives the full variable domain: DVKVTQSSRYLVKRTGEKVFLECVQDMDHENMFWYRQDPGLGLRLIYFSYDVKMKEKGDIPEGYSVSREKKERFSLILESASTNQTSMYLCASSHTLGGGEQYFGPGTRLTVT.

The chain recombines TRBV2 with TRBJ2-4, with 9 bases fitting TRBD1. Trimming cost V 2 bases and J 1 base; bases outside gene matches: 12. CDR3 length: 19 residues. CDR1 is SNHLY and CDR2 is FYNNEI in the germline V gene. The CDR3 DNA reads TGTGCCAGCAGTGAAAAGGGACAGGGATACCCCCGGGCCAAAAACATTCAGTACTTC. This sequence encodes CASSEKGQGYPRAKNIQYF.

This clone appeared once. This chain joins TRBV6-1 and TRBJ1-5; D remains unclear. This CDR3 is 13 amino acids long. In germline, CDR1 is MNHNS, CDR2 SASEGT. V lost 1 base to trimming and J lost 5 bases, with 6 bases between them. The CDR3 nucleotides are TGTGCCAGCAGTGAAGGGCACGATCAGCCCCAGCATTTT. Translating gives CASSEGHDQPQHF.

The chain links TRBV28 to TRBJ1-2; 9 bases map to TRBD1. The CDR3 runs 13 residues. Per the germline V gene, CDR1 is MDHEN and CDR2 is SYDVKM. The trim removed 6 bases at V and 6 bases at J, leaving 5 bases unmatched. This CDR3 is CASRYRDRDGYTF. The CDR3 bases are TGTGCCAGCAGATACCGGGACAGGGATGGCTACACCTTC.

This clone showed up just a few times. This chain's CDR3 is CASSELFEGGEPQHF. The CDR3 nucleotides read TGTGCCAGCAGTGAATTGTTTGAGGGAGGTGAGCCCCAGCATTTT. The rearrangement joins TRBV6-1 to TRBJ1-5; D remains unclear. Trimming removed 2 bases at V and 8 bases at J, with 16 bases between. Germline CDR1 is MNHNS and CDR2 is SASEGT. This CDR3 has 15 amino acids.

This chain joins TRBV2 and TRBJ2-1, with D possibly matching TRBD1 (5 bases). Per germline, CDR1 SNHLY and CDR2 FYNNEI. CDR3 length: 11 residues. V shed 7 bases and J shed 8 bases, with 9 bases lying between them. CDR3 in DNA: TGTGCCAGCACCCCCAGGGATGAGCAGTTCTTC. It codes for CASTPRDEQFF.

This clone was found once. The gene calls are TRBV10-3 and TRBJ2-1; TRBD2 matches 14 bases. This CDR3 spans 20 amino acids. With V trimmed by 2 bases and J by 0 bases, 9 bases remained unmatched. Germline loops: CDR1 ENHRY, CDR2 SYGVKD. The CDR3 sequence: CAISEGGTSGRRSSYNEQFF. CDR3 in DNA: TGTGCCATCAGTGAGGGTGGGACTAGCGGGAGACGGAGCTCCTACAATGAGCAGTTCTTC.

This clone was detected only a few times. This rearrangement joins TRBV27 to TRBJ2-1, with D perhaps TRBD2 (6 bases). In germline, CDR1 is MNHEY, CDR2 SMNVEV (reference sequence). Trimming removed 1 base from V and 1 base from J, with 26 bases in between. This CDR3 comprises 21 residues. CDR3 DNA: TGTGCCAGCAGTTTATATTCCCCCCGAGGACTAAGGAAGACATCCTACAATGAGCAGTTCTTC. The encoded protein is CASSLYSPRGLRKTSYNEQFF.

The chain is built from TRBV5-1 and TRBJ1-3, with D possibly matching TRBD1 (6 bases). Trimming stripped 0 bases from V and 0 bases from J, with 7 bases between. Germline CDR1 reads SGHRS; CDR2 reads YFSETQ. The CDR3 loop spans 15 amino acids. The CDR3 spells CASSLGQVSGNTIYF. The CDR3 DNA follows: TGCGCCAGCAGCTTGGGACAGGTCTCTGGAAACACCATATATTTT.

The gene calls are TRBV5-1 and TRBJ2-2; TRBD1 aligns across 10 bases. This CDR3 contains 16 residues. Germline V lookup: CDR1 SGHRS, CDR2 YFSETQ. V lost 1 base and J lost 5; bases outside the gene matches: 5. DNA for the CDR3: TGCGCCAGCAGCTTGACGGACAGGGGGTTTACCGGGGAGCTGTTTTTT. It codes for CASSLTDRGFTGELFF. The full variable domain, with the rest looked up from reference TRBV5-1 and TRBJ2-2, is KAGVTQTPRYLIKTRGQQVTLSCSPISGHRSVSWYQQTPGQGLQFLFEYFSETQRNKGNFPGRFSGRQFSNSRSEMNVSTLELGDSALYLCASSLTDRGFTGELFFGEGSRLTVL.

The chain combines TRBV10-3 with TRBJ2-7; 12 bases map to TRBD2. This CDR3 has 14 residues. Germline CDR1 ENHRY, CDR2 SYGVKD. V gave up 10 bases and J gave up 4 bases; unmatched junction bases: 8. CDR3 sequence: CATQTGLAGYEQYF. The CDR3 DNA reads TGTGCCACGCAGACGGGACTAGCGGGTTACGAGCAGTACTTC.

The chain joins TRBV6-1 to TRBJ1-2, with D possibly matching TRBD1 (5 bases). Germline CDR1 MNHNS, CDR2 SASEGT. The CDR3 length is 14 residues. The V and J ends lost 6 bases and 3 bases respectively, with 14 bases between them. Written as DNA, the CDR3 is TGTGCCAGCAGGCGGCAGGGTGCCGACTATGGCTACACCTTC. It translates to CASRRQGADYGYTF.

V gene TRBV5-6 combines with J gene TRBJ2-1; D is unclear. Germline V gene lookup returns CDR1 SGHDT and CDR2 YYEEEE. Trimming removed 0 bases from V and 5 bases from J, with 6 bases in between. The CDR3 is made up of 13 amino acids. CDR3 coding DNA: TGTGCCAGCAGCTTGGGACTTAACAATGAGCAGTTCTTC. This translates into CASSLGLNNEQFF.

This clone was seen just once. In the same sample, other DNA sequences code for this CDR3. The chain links TRBV28 to TRBJ1-1; D is undetermined. This CDR3 is 14 amino acids long. Trimming took off 7 bases at V and 3 bases at J, with 15 bases between the two ends. Germline V gene sequence: CDR1 MDHEN, CDR2 SYDVKM. The CDR3 region has the DNA TGTGCCAGCACCGGACGGAGGCGCGACACTGAAGCTTTCTTT. Residues: CASTGRRRDTEAFF.

V is TRBV9 and J is TRBJ2-5; D perhaps matches TRBD2 (5 bases). CDR3 length: 15 amino acids. Germline V gene data show CDR1 as SGDLS and CDR2 as YYNGEE. V was pared by 0 bases and J by 4 bases, with 13 bases between. The CDR3 region is CASSVGGSYAETQYF. The CDR3 DNA reads TGTGCCAGCAGCGTAGGAGGGTCATACGCAGAGACCCAGTACTTC.

V usage is TRBV28 and J usage is TRBJ2-1; TRBD2 matches 12 bases. This CDR3 region has 16 residues. Per germline, CDR1 MDHEN and CDR2 SYDVKM. With 1 base clipped from V and 10 bases from J, the junction kept 8 bases outside the gene matches. The DNA for the CDR3 is TGTGCCAGCAGTTTATTCTTGACTAGCGGGGGCCGGGAGCAGTTCTTC. This gives the protein CASSLFLTSGGREQFF.

CDR3 in DNA: TGTGCCAGCAGCTCAGAATTGGCGGGAGCGGCCACCGGGGAGCTGTTTTTT. Its translation: CASSSELAGAATGELFF. This rearrangement joins TRBV7-9 to TRBJ2-2, with TRBD2 identical over 7 bases. Germline trimming cut 4 bases from V and 4 bases from J; bases unmatched to any gene: 12. This CDR3 contains 17 residues. In germline, CDR1 is SEHNR, CDR2 FQNEAQ (reference sequence). Full variable domain (outside the CDR3, taken from reference TRBV7-9 and TRBJ2-2): DTGVSQNPRHKITKRGQNVTFRCDPISEHNRLYWYRQTLGQGPEFLTYFQNEAQLEKSRLLSDRFSAERPKGSFSTLEIQRTEQGDSAMYLCASSSELAGAATGELFFGEGSRLTVL.

The rearrangement joins TRBV2 to TRBJ2-2; TRBD1 might be the D (5 bases). Trimming took 7 bases from V and 4 from J, leaving 13 bases between them. CDR1 is SNHLY and CDR2 is FYNNEI in the germline V gene. This CDR3 comprises 14 residues. The CDR3 DNA reads as TGTGCCAGCACGGTCAGGACAACCACCGGGGAGCTGTTTTTT. As protein: CASTVRTTTGELFF.

The sample holds a few counts of this clone. The chain uses TRBV10-3 and TRBJ1-1, with D tentatively TRBD1 (5 bases). Germline-derived CDR1 and CDR2 are ENHRY and SYGVKD. The V and J ends lost 3 bases and 1 base respectively, with 9 bases between them. The CDR3 totals 14 residues. CDR3 loop: CAISETQANTEAFF. In DNA form, the CDR3 reads TGTGCCATCAGTGAAACACAGGCGAACACTGAAGCTTTCTTT.

The J gene is TRBJ1-6, the V gene TRBV11-2; D gene uncertain. Per the germline V gene, CDR1 is SGHAT and CDR2 is FQNNGV. This CDR3 is built from 15 residues. The V gene lost 6 bases and the J gene lost 7 bases, with 16 bases spanning the gap. The CDR3 DNA reads TGTGCCAGCAGGGTGACCGATCAGAGGAATTCACCCCTCCACTTT. Its translation is CASRVTDQRNSPLHF.

The chain links TRBV7-9 to TRBJ2-1; D might be TRBD2 (5 bases). The CDR3 length is 15 residues. Deletions cut 3 bases from V and 5 bases from J, with 14 bases between. CDR1 is SEHNR and CDR2 is FQNEAQ in the germline V gene (reference sequence). DNA for the CDR3: TGTGCCAGCAGCTTGATGCGGGTCGGAAACAATGAGCAGTTCTTC. Protein sequence: CASSLMRVGNNEQFF.

This clone was found a few times. The rearrangement uses TRBV28 and TRBJ1-1; no clear D. Germline V gene data show CDR1 as MDHEN and CDR2 as SYDVKM. Between the trimmed V and J ends, which lost 7 bases and 2 bases, there was a span of 20 bases. The CDR3 is made up of 16 amino acids. The CDR3 DNA sequence: TGTGCCAGCACCCTTTTCGGAACCCGGGTTAACACTGAAGCTTTCTTT. Its protein is CASTLFGTRVNTEAFF.

V gene TRBV7-2 combines with J gene TRBJ2-2; 8 bases are a match to TRBD2. The V and J ends lost 2 bases and 4 bases, in that order; junction bases with no gene match: 12. The length of the CDR3 is 18 residues. Germline CDR1 is SGHTA and CDR2 is FQGNSA. CDR3 DNA sequence: TGTGCCAGCAGCTTATTTTCGGGGGGACTAGTCGGCACCGGGGAGCTGTTTTTT. Translated: CASSLFSGGLVGTGELFF.

The V call is TRBV6-4, the J call TRBJ2-2; possibly TRBD1 for D (6 bases). Germline V CDR1 and CDR2: MRHNA, SNTAGT. This CDR3 region has 16 residues. V was shortened by 2 bases and J by 0 bases, with 10 bases between the two germline ends. The chain's CDR3 is CASSDPAGANTGELFF. DNA for the CDR3: TGTGCCAGCAGTGACCCCGCAGGGGCGAACACCGGGGAGCTGTTTTTT.